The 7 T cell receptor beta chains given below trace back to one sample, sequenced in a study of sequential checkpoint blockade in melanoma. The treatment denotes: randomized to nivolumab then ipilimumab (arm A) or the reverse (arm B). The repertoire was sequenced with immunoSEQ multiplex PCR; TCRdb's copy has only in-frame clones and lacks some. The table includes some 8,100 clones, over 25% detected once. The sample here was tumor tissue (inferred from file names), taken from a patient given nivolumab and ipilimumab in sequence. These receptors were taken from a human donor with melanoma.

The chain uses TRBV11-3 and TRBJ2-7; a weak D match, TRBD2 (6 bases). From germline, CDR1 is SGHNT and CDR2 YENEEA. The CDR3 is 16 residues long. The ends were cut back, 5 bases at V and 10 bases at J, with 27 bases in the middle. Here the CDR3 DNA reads TGTGCCAGCAGCCGTAGGTCCGGGGAGATAAGCGGGTTTCAGTACTTC. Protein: CASSRRSGEISGFQYF. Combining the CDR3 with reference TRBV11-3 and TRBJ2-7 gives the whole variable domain EAGVVQSPRYKIIEKKQPVAFWCNPISGHNTLYWYLQNLGQGPELLIRYENEEAVDDSQLPKDRFSAERLKGVDSTLKIQPAELGDSAVYLCASSRRSGEISGFQYFGPGTRLTVT.

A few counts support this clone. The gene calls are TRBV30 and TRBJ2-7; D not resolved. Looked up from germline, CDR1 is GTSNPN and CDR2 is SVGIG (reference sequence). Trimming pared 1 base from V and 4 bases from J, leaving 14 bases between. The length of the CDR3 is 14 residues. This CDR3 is CAWSEGAPTYEQYF. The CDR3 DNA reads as TGTGCCTGGAGTGAAGGAGCACCGACTTACGAGCAGTACTTC. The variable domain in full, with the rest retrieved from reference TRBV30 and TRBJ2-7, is SQTIHQWPATLVQPVGSPLSLECTVEGTSNPNLYWYRQAAGRGLQLLFYSVGIGQISSEVPQNLSASRPQDRQFILSSKKLLLSDSGFYLCAWSEGAPTYEQYFGPGTRLTVT.

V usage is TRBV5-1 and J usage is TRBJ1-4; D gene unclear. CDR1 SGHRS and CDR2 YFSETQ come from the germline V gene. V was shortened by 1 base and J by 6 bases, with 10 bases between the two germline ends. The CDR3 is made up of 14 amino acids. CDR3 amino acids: CASSLIVGDEKLFF. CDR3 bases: TGCGCCAGCAGCTTGATTGTAGGCGATGAAAAACTGTTTTTT.

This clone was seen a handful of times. CDR3 residues: CASSLGHNQPQHF. In nucleotides, the CDR3 is TGTGCCAGCAGCTTAGGCCATAATCAGCCCCAGCATTTT. This chain uses TRBV7-1 with TRBJ1-5; no reliable D call. TRBV7-1 is designated an ORF whose function remains uncertain. The CDR3 length is 13 residues. Trimming pared 4 bases from V and 4 bases from J, leaving 8 bases between.

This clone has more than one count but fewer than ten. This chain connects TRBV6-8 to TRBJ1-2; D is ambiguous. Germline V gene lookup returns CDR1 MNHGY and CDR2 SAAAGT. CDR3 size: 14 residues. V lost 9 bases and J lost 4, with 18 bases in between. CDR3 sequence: CASEGSEGSYGYTF. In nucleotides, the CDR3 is TGTGCCAGTGAGGGTAGTGAGGGCAGCTATGGCTACACCTTC.

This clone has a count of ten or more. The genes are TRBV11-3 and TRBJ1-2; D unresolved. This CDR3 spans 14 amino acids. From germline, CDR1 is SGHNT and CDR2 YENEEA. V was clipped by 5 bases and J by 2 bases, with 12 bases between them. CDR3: CASSPSVLNYGYTF. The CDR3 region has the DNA TGTGCCAGCAGCCCCTCGGTACTAAACTATGGCTACACCTTC.

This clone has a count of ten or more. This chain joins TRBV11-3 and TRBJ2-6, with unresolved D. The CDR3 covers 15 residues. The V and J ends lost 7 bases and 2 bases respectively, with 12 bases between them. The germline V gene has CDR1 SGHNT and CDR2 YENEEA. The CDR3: CASKKDATGANVLTF. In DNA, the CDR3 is TGTGCCAGCAAGAAGGATGCTACTGGGGCCAACGTCCTGACTTTC. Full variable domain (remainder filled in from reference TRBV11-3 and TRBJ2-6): EAGVVQSPRYKIIEKKQPVAFWCNPISGHNTLYWYLQNLGQGPELLIRYENEEAVDDSQLPKDRFSAERLKGVDSTLKIQPAELGDSAVYLCASKKDATGANVLTFGAGSRLTVL.